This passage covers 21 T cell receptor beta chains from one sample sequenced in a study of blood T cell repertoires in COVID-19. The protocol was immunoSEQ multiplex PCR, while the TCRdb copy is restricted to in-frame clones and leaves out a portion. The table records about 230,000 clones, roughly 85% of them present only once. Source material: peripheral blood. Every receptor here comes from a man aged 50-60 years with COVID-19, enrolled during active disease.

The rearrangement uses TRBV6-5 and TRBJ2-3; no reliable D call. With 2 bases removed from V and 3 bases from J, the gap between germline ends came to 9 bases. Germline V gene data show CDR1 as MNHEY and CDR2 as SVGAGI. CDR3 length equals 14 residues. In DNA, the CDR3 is TGTGCCAGCAGTTACCAAACAGCAACAGATACGCAGTATTTT. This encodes CASSYQTATDTQYF.

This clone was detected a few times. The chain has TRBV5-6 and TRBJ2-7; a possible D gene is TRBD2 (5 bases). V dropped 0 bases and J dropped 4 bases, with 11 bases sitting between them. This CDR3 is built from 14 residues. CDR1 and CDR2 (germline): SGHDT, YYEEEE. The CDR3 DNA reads TGTGCCAGCAGCTTGGGGGGAGTTCGGTACGAGCAGTACTTC. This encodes CASSLGGVRYEQYF. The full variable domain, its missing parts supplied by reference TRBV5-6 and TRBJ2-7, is DAGVTQSPTHLIKTRGQQVTLRCSPKSGHDTVSWYQQALGQGPQFIFQYYEEEERQRGNFPDRFSGHQFPNYSSELNVNALLLGDSALYLCASSLGGVRYEQYFGPGTRLTVT.

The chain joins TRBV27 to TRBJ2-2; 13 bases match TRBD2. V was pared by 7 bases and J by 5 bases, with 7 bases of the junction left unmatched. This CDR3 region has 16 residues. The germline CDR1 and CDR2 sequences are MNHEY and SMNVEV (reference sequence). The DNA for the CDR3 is TGTGCCAGCACCACTAGCGGGGGGGCCCGGACCGGGGAGCTGTTTTTT. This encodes CASTTSGGARTGELFF.

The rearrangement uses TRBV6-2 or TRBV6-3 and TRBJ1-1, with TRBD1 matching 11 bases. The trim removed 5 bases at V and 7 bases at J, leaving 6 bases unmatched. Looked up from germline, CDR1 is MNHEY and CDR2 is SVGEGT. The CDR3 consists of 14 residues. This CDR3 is CASSVGTGGNEAFF. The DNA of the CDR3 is TGTGCCAGCAGTGTCGGGACAGGGGGTAATGAAGCTTTCTTT.

In DNA form, the CDR3 reads TGCGCCAGCAGCCAAGATGCGGGGGGGGAGCTGTTTTTT. Its protein product is CASSQDAGGELFF. The chain couples TRBV4-3 to TRBJ2-2; tentative D call: TRBD2 (6 bases). V lost 0 bases and J 8 bases, leaving 7 bases between the germline ends. CDR3 length: 13 amino acids. CDR1 is LGHNA and CDR2 is YSLEER in the germline V gene.

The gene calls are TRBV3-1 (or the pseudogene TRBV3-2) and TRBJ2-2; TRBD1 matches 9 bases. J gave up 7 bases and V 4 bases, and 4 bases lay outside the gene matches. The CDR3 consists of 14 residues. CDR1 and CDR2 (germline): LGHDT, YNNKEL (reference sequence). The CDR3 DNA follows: TGTGCCAGCAGCCGGACAGGGGACAGCGGGGAGCTGTTTTTT. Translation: CASSRTGDSGELFF.

CDR3 residues: CASSSQGTEKLFF. CDR3 DNA: TGTGCCAGCAGCTCACAGGGTACCGAAAAACTGTTTTTT. This chain joins TRBV7-9 and TRBJ1-4; TRBD1 might be the D (6 bases). CDR1 and CDR2 from the germline V gene are SEHNR and FQNEAQ (reference sequence). V was cut by 4 bases and J by 8 bases, with 11 bases left in between. The CDR3 is 13 residues long.

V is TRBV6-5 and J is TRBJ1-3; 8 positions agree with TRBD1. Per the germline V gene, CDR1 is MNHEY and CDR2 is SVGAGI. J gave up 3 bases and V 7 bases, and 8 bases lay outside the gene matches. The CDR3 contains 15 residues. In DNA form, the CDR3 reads TGTGCCAGCAAAAGACAGGGGATATTTGGAAACACCATATATTTT. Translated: CASKRQGIFGNTIYF.

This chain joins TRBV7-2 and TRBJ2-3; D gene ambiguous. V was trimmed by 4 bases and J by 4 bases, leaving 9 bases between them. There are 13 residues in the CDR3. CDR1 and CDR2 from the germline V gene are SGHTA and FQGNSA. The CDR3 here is CASSSRVPDTQYF. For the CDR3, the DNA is TGTGCCAGCAGCTCCCGGGTACCAGATACGCAGTATTTT.

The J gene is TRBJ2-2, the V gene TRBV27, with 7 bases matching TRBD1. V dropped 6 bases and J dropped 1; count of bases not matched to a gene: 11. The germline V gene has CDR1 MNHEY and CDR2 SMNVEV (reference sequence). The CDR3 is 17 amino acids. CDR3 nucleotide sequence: TGTGCCAGCAGATACAGGGGCCACCTTCTGAACACCGGGGAGCTGTTTTTT. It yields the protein CASRYRGHLLNTGELFF.

CDR3 nucleotides: TGTGCCTGGAGTCACCGGGGTGGGAGTTACAATGAGCAGTTCTTC. It translates to CAWSHRGGSYNEQFF. The chain joins TRBV30 to TRBJ2-1, with D possibly TRBD2 on 5 matching bases. This CDR3 is 15 amino acids long. V was clipped by 2 bases and J by 4 bases, with 15 bases between them. CDR1 is GTSNPN and CDR2 is SVGIG in the germline V gene (reference sequence).

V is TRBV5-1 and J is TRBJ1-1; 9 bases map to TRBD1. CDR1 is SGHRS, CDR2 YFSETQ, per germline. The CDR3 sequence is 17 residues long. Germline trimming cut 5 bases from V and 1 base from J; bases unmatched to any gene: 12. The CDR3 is CASRKDRGRGENTEAFF. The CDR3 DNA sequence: TGCGCCAGCAGGAAGGACAGGGGAAGGGGGGAGAACACTGAAGCTTTCTTT.

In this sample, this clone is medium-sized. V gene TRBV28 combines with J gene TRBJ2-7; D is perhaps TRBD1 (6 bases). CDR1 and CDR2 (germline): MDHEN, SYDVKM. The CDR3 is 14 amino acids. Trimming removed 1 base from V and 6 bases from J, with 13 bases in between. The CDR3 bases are TGTGCCAGCAGTTTATTAGGGGGTTTCGTCGAGCAGTACTTC. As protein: CASSLLGGFVEQYF.

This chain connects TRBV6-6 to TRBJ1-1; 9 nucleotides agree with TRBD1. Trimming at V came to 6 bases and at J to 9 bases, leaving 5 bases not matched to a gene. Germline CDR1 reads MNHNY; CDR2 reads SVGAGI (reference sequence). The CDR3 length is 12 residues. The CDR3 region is CASSAGQGQAFF. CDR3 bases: TGTGCCAGCAGCGCCGGACAGGGGCAAGCTTTCTTT.

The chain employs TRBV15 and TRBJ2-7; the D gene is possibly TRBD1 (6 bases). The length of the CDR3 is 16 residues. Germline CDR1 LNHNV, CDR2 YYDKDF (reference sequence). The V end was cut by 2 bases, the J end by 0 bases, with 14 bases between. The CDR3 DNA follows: TGTGCCACCAGCAGAAACCTCAGGGGAATCTCCTACGAGCAGTACTTC. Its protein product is CATSRNLRGISYEQYF.

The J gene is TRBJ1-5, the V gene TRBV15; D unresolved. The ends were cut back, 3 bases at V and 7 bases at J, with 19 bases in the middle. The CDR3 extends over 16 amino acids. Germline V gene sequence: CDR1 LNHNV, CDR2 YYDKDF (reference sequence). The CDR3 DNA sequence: TGTGCCACCAGCAGGGGTTTAGACGGCCTCGGGCAGCCCCAGCATTTT. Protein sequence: CATSRGLDGLGQPQHF.

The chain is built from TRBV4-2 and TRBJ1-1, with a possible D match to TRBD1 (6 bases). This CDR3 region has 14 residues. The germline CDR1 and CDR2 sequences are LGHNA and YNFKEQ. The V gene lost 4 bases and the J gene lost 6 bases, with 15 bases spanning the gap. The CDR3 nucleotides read TGTGCCAGCAGCCTACAGGGATCTGTTCCTGAAGCTTTCTTT. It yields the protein CASSLQGSVPEAFF.

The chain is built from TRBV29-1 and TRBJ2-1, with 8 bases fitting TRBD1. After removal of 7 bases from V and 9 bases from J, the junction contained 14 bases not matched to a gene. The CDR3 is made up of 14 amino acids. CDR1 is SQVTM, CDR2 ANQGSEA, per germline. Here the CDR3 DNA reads TGCAGCGCTACACGGGACAGGCTGGACGGTGAGCAGTTCTTC. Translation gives CSATRDRLDGEQFF.

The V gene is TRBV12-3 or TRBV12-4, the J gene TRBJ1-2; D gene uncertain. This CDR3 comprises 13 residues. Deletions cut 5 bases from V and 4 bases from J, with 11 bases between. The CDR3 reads CASSQRRGYGYTF. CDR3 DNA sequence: TGTGCCAGCAGTCAAAGGCGGGGCTATGGCTACACCTTC.

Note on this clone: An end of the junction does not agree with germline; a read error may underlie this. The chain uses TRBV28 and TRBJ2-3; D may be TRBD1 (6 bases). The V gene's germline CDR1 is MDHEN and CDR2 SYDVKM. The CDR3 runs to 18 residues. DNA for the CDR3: TGTGCCGGCAGTGGGTTTGGGGGCCAAATGTCTAGCACAGATACGCAGTATTTT. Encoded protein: CAGSGFGGQMSSTDTQYF.

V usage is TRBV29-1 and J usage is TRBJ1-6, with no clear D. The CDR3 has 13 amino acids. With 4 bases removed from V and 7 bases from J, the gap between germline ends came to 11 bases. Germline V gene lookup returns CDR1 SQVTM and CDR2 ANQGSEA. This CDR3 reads CSVGEGRNSPLHF. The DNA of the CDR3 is TGCAGCGTTGGCGAGGGAAGGAATTCACCCCTCCACTTT.